Listed below are T cell receptor beta chains from one sample, sequenced in a study of T cell repertoires in cytomegalovirus infection. These TCRs are of unknown antigen specificity. TCRdb passed the reads through MiXCR, listing each CDR3 protein once. This sample has approximately 110,000 distinct CDR3 sequences, with around 29% found just once. The sample in question was CD8+ T cells from cultured PBMCs, obtained from culture after CMV antigen stimulation. Every receptor here comes from a human donor in good health (CMV status not recorded). Some clones in this sample may be carry-over from other donors' samples. Each CDR3 is given without its conserved first and last residue.

j_call: TRBJ2-3; v_call: TRBV28; cdr3_aa: ASNPGGPDTQY
j_call: TRBJ2-2; v_call: TRBV29-1; cdr3_aa: SVGGGGDTGELF
j_call: TRBJ1-2; v_call: TRBV10-3; cdr3_aa: AIPGPSSPYVYGYT
j_call: TRBJ2-7; v_call: TRBV7-2; cdr3_aa: ASSLSTVEQY
j_call: TRBJ1-2; v_call: TRBV7-6; cdr3_aa: ASSNQNRGDNYGYT
j_call: TRBJ1-2; v_call: TRBV4-2; cdr3_aa: ASSQSSGGEAYGYT
j_call: TRBJ1-2; v_call: TRBV19; cdr3_aa: ASSPTGGNPLYGYT
j_call: TRBJ2-2; v_call: TRBV7-9; cdr3_aa: ASSFRQVDGGELF
j_call: TRBJ2-5; v_call: TRBV2; cdr3_aa: ASTGWTQGRETQY
j_call: TRBJ1-1; v_call: TRBV12-3/TRBV12-4; cdr3_aa: ASSLMSEAF
j_call: TRBJ2-6; v_call: TRBV2; cdr3_aa: ASSEGPGAPGANVLT
j_call: TRBJ2-3; v_call: TRBV29-1; cdr3_aa: SASIAGAHTDTQY
j_call: TRBJ2-5; v_call: TRBV5-6; cdr3_aa: ASSLEAGGETQY
j_call: TRBJ2-7; v_call: TRBV28; cdr3_aa: ASRMTGAKRGEQY
j_call: TRBJ2-3; v_call: TRBV6-6; cdr3_aa: ASSLAAGDTDTQY